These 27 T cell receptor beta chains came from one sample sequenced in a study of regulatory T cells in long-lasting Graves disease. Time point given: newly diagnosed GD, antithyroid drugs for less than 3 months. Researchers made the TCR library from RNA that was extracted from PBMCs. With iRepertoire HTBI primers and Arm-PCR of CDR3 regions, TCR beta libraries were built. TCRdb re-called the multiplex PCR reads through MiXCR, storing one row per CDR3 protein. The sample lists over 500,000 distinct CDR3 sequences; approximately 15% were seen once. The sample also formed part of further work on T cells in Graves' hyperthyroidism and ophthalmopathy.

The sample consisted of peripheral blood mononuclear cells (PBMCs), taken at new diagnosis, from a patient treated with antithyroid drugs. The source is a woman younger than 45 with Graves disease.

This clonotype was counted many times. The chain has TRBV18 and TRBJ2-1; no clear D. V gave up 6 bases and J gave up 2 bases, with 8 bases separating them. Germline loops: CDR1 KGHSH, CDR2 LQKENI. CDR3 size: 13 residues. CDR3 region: CASSLDTYNEQFF. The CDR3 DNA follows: TGTGCCAGCTCTCTTGACACCTACAATGAGCAGTTCTTC.

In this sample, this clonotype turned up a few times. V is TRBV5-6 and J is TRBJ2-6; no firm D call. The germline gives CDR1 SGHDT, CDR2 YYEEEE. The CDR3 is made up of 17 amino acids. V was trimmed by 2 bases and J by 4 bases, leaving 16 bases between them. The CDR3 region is CASSFRIFMEGANVLTF. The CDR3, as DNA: TGTGCCAGCAGCTTTCGGATATTTATGGAAGGGGCCAACGTCCTGACTTTC.

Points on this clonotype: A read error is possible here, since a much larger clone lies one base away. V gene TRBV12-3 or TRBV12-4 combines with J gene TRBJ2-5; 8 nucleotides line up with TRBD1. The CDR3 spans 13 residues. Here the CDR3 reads CASSWTGPEAQYF. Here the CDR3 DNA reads TGTGCCAGCAGTTGGACAGGGCCAGAGGCCCAGTACTTC.

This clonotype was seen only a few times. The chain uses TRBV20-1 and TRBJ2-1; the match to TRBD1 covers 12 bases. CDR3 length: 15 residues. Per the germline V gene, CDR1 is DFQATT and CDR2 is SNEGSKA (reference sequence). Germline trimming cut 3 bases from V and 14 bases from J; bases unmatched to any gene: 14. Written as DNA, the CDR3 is TGCAGTGCTAGTAGGCCGGGACAGGGGGCAAAATCGGAGTTCTTC. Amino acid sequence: CSASRPGQGAKSEFF.

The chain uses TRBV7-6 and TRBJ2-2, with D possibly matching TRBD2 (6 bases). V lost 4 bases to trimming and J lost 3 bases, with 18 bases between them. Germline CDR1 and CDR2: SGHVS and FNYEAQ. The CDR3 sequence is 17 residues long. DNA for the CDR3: TGTGCCAGCAGCTGGGGAAAAGACGGGACTTACACCGGGGAGCTGTTTTTT. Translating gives CASSWGKDGTYTGELFF. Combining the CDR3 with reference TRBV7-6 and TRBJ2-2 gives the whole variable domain GAGVSQSPRYKVTKRGQDVALRCDPISGHVSLYWYRQALGQGPEFLTYFNYEAQQDKSGLPNDRFSAERPEGSISTLTIQRTEQRDSAMYRCASSWGKDGTYTGELFFGEGSRLTVL.

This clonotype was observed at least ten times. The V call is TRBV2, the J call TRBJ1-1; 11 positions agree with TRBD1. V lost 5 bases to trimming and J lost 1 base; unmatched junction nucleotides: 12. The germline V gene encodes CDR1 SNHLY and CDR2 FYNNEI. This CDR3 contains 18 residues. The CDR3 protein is CASSNSRRDRGGNTEAFF. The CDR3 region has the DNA TGTGCCAGCAGTAACTCAAGAAGGGACAGGGGGGGGAACACTGAAGCTTTCTTT. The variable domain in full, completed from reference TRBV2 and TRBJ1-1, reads EPEVTQTPSHQVTQMGQEVILRCVPISNHLYFYWYRQILGQKVEFLVSFYNNEISEKSEIFDDQFSVERPDGSNFTLKIRSTKLEDSAMYFCASSNSRRDRGGNTEAFFGQGTRLTVV.

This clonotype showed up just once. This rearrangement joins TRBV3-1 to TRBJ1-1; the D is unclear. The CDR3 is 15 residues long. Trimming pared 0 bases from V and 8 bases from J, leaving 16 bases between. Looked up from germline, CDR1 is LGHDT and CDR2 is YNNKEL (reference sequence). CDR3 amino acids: CASSQEFDRRAEAFF. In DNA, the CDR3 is TGTGCCAGCAGCCAAGAATTCGACCGGCGGGCCGAAGCTTTCTTT.

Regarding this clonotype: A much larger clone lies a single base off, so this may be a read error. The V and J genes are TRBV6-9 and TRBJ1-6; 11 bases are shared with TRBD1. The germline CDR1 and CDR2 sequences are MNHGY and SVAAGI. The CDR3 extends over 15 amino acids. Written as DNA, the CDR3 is TGTGCCGGCAGTGATCCGGGACAGGGGGATTCACCCCTCCACTTT. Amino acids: CAGSDPGQGDSPLHF.

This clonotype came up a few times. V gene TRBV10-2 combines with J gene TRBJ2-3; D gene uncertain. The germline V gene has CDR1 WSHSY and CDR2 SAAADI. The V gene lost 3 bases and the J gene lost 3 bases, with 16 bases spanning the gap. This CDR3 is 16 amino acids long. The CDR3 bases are TGCGCCAGCAGTGAAGGACGGCAGGTTCGGACAGATACGCAGTATTTT. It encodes CASSEGRQVRTDTQYF.

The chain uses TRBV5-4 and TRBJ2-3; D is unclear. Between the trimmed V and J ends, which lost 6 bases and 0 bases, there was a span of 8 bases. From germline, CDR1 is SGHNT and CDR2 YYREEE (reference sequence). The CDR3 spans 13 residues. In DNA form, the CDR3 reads TGTGCCAGCAACCATATCAGCACAGATACGCAGTATTTT. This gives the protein CASNHISTDTQYF. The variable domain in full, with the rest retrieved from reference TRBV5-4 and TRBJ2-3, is ETGVTQSPTHLIKTRGQQVTLRCSSQSGHNTVSWYQQALGQGPQFIFQYYREEENGRGNFPPRFSGLQFPNYSSELNVNALELDDSALYLCASNHISTDTQYFGPGTRLTVL.

The CDR3 DNA follows: TGCAGTGCTAATTTAGCGGGAGTGAGGTTCTTC. This translates into CSANLAGVRFF. This sequence joins TRBV20-1 and TRBJ2-1; TRBD2 aligns across 9 bases. V trimming: 4 bases; J trimming: 15 bases; junction bases outside the gene matches: 7. The CDR3 runs to 11 residues. The germline V gene has CDR1 DFQATT and CDR2 SNEGSKA (reference sequence).

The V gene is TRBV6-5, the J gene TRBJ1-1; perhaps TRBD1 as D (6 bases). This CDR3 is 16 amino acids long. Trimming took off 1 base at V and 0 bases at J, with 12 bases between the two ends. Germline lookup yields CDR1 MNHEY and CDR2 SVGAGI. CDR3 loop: CASSYFRGGMNTEAFF. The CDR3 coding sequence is TGTGCCAGCAGTTACTTCAGGGGTGGTATGAACACTGAAGCTTTCTTT.

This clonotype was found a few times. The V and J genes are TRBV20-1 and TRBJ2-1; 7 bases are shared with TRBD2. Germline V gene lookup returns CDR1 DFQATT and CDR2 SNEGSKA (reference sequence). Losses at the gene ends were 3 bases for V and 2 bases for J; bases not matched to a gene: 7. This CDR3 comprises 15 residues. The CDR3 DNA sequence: TGCAGTGCTAGTGAGGGCACTAGCGCCTACAATGAGCAGTTCTTC. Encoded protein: CSASEGTSAYNEQFF.

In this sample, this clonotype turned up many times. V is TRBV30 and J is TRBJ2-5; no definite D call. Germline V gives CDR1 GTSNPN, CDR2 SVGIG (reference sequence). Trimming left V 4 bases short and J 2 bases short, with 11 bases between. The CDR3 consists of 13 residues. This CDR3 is CAWNPSEQETQYF. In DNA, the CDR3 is TGTGCCTGGAACCCCAGCGAACAAGAGACCCAGTACTTC.

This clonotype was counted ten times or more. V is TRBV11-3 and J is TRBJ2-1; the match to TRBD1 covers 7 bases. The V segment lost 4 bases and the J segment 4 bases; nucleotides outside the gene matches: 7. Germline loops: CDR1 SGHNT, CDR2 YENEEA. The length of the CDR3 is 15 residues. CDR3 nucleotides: TGTGCCAGCAGCTCCCGGGACAGCATGTACAATGAGCAGTTCTTC. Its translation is CASSSRDSMYNEQFF. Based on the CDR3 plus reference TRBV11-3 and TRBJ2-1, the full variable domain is EAGVVQSPRYKIIEKKQPVAFWCNPISGHNTLYWYLQNLGQGPELLIRYENEEAVDDSQLPKDRFSAERLKGVDSTLKIQPAELGDSAVYLCASSSRDSMYNEQFFGPGTRLTVL.

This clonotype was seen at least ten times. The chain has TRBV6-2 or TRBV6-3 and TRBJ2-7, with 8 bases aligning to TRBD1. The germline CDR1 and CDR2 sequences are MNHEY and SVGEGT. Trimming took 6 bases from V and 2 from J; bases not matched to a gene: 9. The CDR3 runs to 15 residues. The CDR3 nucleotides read TGTGCCAGCAGCATAGGACAGGGCCCCACCTACGAGCAGTACTTC. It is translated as CASSIGQGPTYEQYF.

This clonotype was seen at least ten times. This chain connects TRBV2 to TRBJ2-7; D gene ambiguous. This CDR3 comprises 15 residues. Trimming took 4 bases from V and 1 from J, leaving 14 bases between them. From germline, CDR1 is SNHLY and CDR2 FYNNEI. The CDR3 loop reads CASSVGQSPSYEQYF. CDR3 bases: TGTGCCAGCAGTGTAGGGCAAAGCCCATCCTACGAGCAGTACTTC.

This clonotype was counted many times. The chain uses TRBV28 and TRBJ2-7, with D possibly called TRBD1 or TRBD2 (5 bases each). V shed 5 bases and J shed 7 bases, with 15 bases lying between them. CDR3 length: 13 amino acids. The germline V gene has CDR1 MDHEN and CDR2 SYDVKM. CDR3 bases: TGTGCCAGCAGTGGGACCCTATCTAGAGAGCAGTACTTC. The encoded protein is CASSGTLSREQYF.

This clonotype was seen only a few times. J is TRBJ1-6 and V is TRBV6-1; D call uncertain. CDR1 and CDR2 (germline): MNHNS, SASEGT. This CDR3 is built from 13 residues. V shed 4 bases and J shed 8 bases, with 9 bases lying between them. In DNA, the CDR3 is TGTGCCAGCAGTGCAAGAGATCATTCACCCCTCCACTTT. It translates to CASSARDHSPLHF.

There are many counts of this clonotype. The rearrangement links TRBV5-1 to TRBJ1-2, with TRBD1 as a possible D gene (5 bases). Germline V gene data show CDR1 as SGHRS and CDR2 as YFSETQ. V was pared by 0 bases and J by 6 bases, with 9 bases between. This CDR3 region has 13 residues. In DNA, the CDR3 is TGCGCCAGCAGCTTGGAGGGGACGGATGGCTACACCTTC. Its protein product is CASSLEGTDGYTF.

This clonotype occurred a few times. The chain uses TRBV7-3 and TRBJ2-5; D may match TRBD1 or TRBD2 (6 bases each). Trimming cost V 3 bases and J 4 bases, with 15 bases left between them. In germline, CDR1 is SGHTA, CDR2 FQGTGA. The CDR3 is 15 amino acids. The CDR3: CASSLGGLQGETQYF. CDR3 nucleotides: TGTGCCAGCAGCTTGGGGGGCCTCCAGGGAGAGACCCAGTACTTC.

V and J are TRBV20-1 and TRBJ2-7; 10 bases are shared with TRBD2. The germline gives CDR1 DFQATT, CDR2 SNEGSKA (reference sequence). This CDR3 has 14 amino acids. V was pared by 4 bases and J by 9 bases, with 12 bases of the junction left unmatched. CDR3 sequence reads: CSATGTSVEDGQYF. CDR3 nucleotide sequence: TGCAGTGCTACGGGGACTAGCGTAGAGGACGGGCAGTACTTC.

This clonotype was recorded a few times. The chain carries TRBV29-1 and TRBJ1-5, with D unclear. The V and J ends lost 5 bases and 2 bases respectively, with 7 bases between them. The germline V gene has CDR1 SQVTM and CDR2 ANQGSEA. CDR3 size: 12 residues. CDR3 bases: TGCAGCGTTCAGGACGGCAATCAGCCCCAGCATTTT. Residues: CSVQDGNQPQHF.

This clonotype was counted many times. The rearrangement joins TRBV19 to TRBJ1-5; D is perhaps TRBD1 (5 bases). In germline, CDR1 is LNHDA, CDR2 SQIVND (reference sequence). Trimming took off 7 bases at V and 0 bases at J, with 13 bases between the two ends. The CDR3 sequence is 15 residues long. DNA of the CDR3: TGTGCCAGTACCCCGACAGTATATAGCAATCAGCCCCAGCATTTT. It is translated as CASTPTVYSNQPQHF.

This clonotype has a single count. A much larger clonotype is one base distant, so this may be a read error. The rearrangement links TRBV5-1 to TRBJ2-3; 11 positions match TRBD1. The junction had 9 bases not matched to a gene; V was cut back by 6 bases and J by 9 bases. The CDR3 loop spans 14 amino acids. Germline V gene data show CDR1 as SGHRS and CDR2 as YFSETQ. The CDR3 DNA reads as TGCGCCAGCACATCCTGGACAGGGGGCGCGACGCAGTATTTT. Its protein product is CASTSWTGGATQYF.

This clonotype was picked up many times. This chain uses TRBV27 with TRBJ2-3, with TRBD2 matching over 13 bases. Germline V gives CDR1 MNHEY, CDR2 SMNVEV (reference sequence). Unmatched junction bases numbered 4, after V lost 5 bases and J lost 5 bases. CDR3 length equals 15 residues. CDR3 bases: TGTGCCAGCAGTCGACTAGCGGGAGGCCAAGATACGCAGTATTTT. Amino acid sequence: CASSRLAGGQDTQYF.

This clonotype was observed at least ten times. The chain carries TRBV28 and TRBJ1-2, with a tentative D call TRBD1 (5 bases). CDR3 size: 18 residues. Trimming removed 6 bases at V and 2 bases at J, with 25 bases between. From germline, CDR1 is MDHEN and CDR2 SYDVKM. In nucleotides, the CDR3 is TGTGCCAGCAGCGACTTATTTCAAACCGGGACGGGCAACTATGGCTACACCTTC. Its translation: CASSDLFQTGTGNYGYTF.